This T cell receptor (beta chain) came from a study of cytomegalovirus exposure and HLA in healthy donors. Study-wide points: According to the study, 160 or so TCR beta chains were cytomegalovirus-associated.

This clone was seen more than once but under ten times. Its antigen is not known. Researchers ran the PCR with 60 Vbeta and 13 Jbeta primers. The method was immunoSEQ multiplex PCR; TCRdb's version includes in-frame clones alone and lacks a portion of them. The repertoire holds about 110,000 clones, with over 60% as singletons. The clonotype was recovered from a man between 40 and 49 years old in good health and CMV-seropositive. Source material: PBMCs.

The CDR3 loop is CASSQDRAGRSYEQYF. DNA for the CDR3: TGTGCCAGCAGCCAAGATAGGGCGGGTCGCTCCTACGAGCAGTACTTC. The genes are TRBV4-2 and TRBJ2-7; TRBD2 is a possible D gene (5 bases). Germline CDR1 reads LGHNA; CDR2 reads YNFKEQ. CDR3 length equals 16 residues. Trimming cost V 0 bases and J 0 bases, with 12 bases left between them.